Listed below are T cell receptor beta chains from one sample, sequenced in a study of blood T cells in healthy people across ages. TCRdb itself ran the 5' RACE reads through MiXCR, one entry per CDR3 protein. The sample has 800,000 to 900,000 distinct CDR3 sequences; 62% are singletons. The specimen sequenced was blood. Receptors were obtained from a young man in good health. Both conserved end residues are part of each CDR3. Each record gives: clone size, V gene, D gene, J gene, CDR3 DNA, CDR3 protein. D genes are given only for firm matches. Not all rows give a size; the values are once, few, many and, for expanded clones, a class.

clone size: -; V gene: TRBV12-3/TRBV12-4; D gene: TRBD1; J gene: TRBJ2-3; CDR3 DNA: TGTGCCAGCAGTTGGGACAGGGCGGATACGCAGTATTTT; CDR3 protein: CASSWDRADTQYF
clone size: -; V gene: TRBV27; D gene: -; J gene: TRBJ2-7; CDR3 DNA: TGTGCCAGCAGTTTATCCACCCAGGGTCAAAACGAGCAGTACTTC; CDR3 protein: CASSLSTQGQNEQYF
clone size: -; V gene: TRBV3-1; D gene: TRBD1; J gene: TRBJ1-6; CDR3 DNA: TGTGCCACCCAGGGGGCTGGTTCACCCCTCCACTTT; CDR3 protein: CATQGAGSPLHF
clone size: -; V gene: TRBV20-1; D gene: -; J gene: TRBJ2-7; CDR3 DNA: TGCAGTGCTAGAGATCTAACCCCCAGGCGCGGGATAATGTACGAGCAGTACTTC; CDR3 protein: CSARDLTPRRGIMYEQYF
clone size: few; V gene: TRBV15; D gene: TRBD1; J gene: TRBJ1-2; CDR3 DNA: TGTGCCACCAGCAGATACCGGGACAGCTTTTCCTATGGCTACACCTTC; CDR3 protein: CATSRYRDSFSYGYTF
clone size: once; V gene: TRBV6-5; D gene: -; J gene: TRBJ2-1; CDR3 DNA: TGTGCCAGCGAGGCAGGCAACAATGAGCAGTTCTTC; CDR3 protein: CASEAGNNEQFF
clone size: -; V gene: TRBV12-3/TRBV12-4; D gene: TRBD1; J gene: TRBJ2-5; CDR3 DNA: TGTGCCAGCAGTCGGGACAGCCAAAGGACCCAGTACTTC; CDR3 protein: CASSRDSQRTQYF
clone size: -; V gene: TRBV7-9; D gene: TRBD2; J gene: TRBJ2-1; CDR3 DNA: TGTGCCAGCAGCCCCCCGGGACTAGCGGCCCACAATGAGCAGTTCTTC; CDR3 protein: CASSPPGLAAHNEQFF
clone size: -; V gene: TRBV4-2; D gene: -; J gene: TRBJ2-1; CDR3 DNA: TGTGCCAGCAGCCAAGACGACAATGAGCAGTTCTTC; CDR3 protein: CASSQDDNEQFF
clone size: few; V gene: TRBV28; D gene: -; J gene: TRBJ2-7; CDR3 DNA: TGTGCCAGCAGCCCGCTGTCGCCCCACGAGCAGTACTTC; CDR3 protein: CASSPLSPHEQYF
clone size: -; V gene: TRBV28; D gene: -; J gene: TRBJ2-7; CDR3 DNA: TGTGCCAGCAGTGCGGTACCGGACATTCTCCATACCTACGAGCAGTACTTC; CDR3 protein: CASSAVPDILHTYEQYF
clone size: few; V gene: TRBV6-2/TRBV6-3; D gene: TRBD1; J gene: TRBJ2-7; CDR3 DNA: TGTGCCAGCAGAGGACAGGATATCTACGAGCAGTACTTC; CDR3 protein: CASRGQDIYEQYF
clone size: -; V gene: TRBV9; D gene: -; J gene: TRBJ1-2; CDR3 DNA: TGTGCCAGCAGCGGTTTTAGGGGGAGTGGGAGCTATGGCTACACCTTC; CDR3 protein: CASSGFRGSGSYGYTF
clone size: few; V gene: TRBV20-1; D gene: -; J gene: TRBJ2-4; CDR3 DNA: TGCAGTGCTAGAGGTTTAGCCAAAAACATTCAGTACTTC; CDR3 protein: CSARGLAKNIQYF
clone size: -; V gene: TRBV7-3; D gene: -; J gene: TRBJ1-2; CDR3 DNA: TGTGCCAGCAGTCCGGGACATGAGTATGGCTACACCTTC; CDR3 protein: CASSPGHEYGYTF
clone size: -; V gene: TRBV9; D gene: -; J gene: TRBJ1-2; CDR3 DNA: TGTGCCAGCAGCCCTAGCTACAGAGGCCAGGGTGGCTACACCTTC; CDR3 protein: CASSPSYRGQGGYTF